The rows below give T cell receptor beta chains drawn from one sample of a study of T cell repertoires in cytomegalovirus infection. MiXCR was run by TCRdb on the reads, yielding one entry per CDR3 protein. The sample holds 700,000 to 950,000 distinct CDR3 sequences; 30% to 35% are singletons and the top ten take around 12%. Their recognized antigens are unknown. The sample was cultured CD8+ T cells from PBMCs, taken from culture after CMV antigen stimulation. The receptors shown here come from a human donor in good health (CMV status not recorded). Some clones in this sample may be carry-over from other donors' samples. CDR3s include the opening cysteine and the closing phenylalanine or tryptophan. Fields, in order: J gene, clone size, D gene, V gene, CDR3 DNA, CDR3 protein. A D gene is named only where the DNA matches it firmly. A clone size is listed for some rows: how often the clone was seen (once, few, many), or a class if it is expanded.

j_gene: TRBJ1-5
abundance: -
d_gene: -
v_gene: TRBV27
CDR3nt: TGTGCCAGCAGTTTAGTAAAACAGCTCAATCAGCCCCAGCATTTT
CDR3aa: CASSLVKQLNQPQHF

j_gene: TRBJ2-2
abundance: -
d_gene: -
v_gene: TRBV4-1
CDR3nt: TGCGCCAGCAGCCACCCCACCGGGGAGCTGTTTTTT
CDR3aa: CASSHPTGELFF

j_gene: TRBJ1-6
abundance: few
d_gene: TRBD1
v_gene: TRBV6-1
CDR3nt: TGTGCCAGCAGTCTAGGACAGGGGGCCTACTATAATTCACCCCTCCACTTT
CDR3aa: CASSLGQGAYYNSPLHF

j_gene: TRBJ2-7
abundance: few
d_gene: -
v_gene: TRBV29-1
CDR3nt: TGCAGCGTTGAAGGGTGGGGAATTAACTCCTACGAGCAGTACTTC
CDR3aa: CSVEGWGINSYEQYF

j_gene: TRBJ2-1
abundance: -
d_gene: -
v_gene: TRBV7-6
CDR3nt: TGTGCCAGCAGCTCTGGCCATCGGCGCTACAATGAGCAGTTCTTC
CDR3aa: CASSSGHRRYNEQFF

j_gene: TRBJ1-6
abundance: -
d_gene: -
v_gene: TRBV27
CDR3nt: TGTGCCAGCAGGAACGCGGACACTTCCTATAATTCACCCCTCCACTTT
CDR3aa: CASRNADTSYNSPLHF

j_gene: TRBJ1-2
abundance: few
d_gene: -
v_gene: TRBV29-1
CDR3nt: TGCAGCGTTGAGTTCCCCAGGGATGGCTACACCTTC
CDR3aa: CSVEFPRDGYTF

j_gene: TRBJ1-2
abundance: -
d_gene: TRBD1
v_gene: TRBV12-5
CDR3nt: TGTGCTAGTGGCTTACAGGGGGCTGAGCATCACTATGGCTACACCTTC
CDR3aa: CASGLQGAEHHYGYTF

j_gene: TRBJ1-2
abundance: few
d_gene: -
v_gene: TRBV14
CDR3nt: TGTGCCAGCAGCCAAGGAACAGGGACCTATGGCTACACCTTC
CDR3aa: CASSQGTGTYGYTF

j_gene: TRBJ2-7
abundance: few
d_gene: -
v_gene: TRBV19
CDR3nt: TGTGCCAGTGGGAAGGGGGCCTACGAGCAGTACTTC
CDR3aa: CASGKGAYEQYF

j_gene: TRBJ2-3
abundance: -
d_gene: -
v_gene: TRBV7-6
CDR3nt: TGTGCCAGCAGCGAAGATGACGGGTTTGTTTTAGATACGCAGTATTTT
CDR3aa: CASSEDDGFVLDTQYF

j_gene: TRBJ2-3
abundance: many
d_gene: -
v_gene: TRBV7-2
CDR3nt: TGTGCCAGCAGCCCTGTAACAGGTTCCACAGATACGCAGTATTTT
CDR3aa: CASSPVTGSTDTQYF

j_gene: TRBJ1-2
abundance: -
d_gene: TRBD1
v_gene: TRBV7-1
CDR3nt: TGTGCCAGCGGAGAAGTGGGACAGAACACTAACTACGGCTACACCTTC
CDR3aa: CASGEVGQNTNYGYTF

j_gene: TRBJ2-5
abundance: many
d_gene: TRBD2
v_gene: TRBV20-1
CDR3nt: TGCAGTGCTAGCCCCGGGGGGGCAAAATCAGAGACCCAGTACTTC
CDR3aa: CSASPGGAKSETQYF

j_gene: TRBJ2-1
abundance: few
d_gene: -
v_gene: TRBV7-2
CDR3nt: TGTGCCAGCAGGAGGGGGGGGGCGCTCTACAATGAGCAGTTCTTC
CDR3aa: CASRRGGALYNEQFF

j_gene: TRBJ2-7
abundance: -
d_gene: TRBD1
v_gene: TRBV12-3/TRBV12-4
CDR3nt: TGTGCCAGCAGTTTACCCGACAGGGGGCTATACGAGCAGTACTTC
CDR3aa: CASSLPDRGLYEQYF

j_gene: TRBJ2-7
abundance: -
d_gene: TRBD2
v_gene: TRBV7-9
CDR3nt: TGTGCCAGCGTACCGGGGGGGAGAATCTACGAGCAGTACTTC
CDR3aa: CASVPGGRIYEQYF

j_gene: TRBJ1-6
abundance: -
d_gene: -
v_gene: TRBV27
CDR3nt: TGTGCCAGCAGTCTGAAGACAGTTAATTCACCCCTCCACTTT
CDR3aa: CASSLKTVNSPLHF

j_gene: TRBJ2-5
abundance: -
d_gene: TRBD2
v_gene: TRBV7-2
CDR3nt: TGTGCCAGCAGCCCTCGACTAGCGGGAGGTATGGAGACCCAGTACTTC
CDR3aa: CASSPRLAGGMETQYF

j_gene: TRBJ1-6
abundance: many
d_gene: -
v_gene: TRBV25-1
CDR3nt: TGTGCCAGCAGCCCCAGACAGCTAAGCTCCTATAATTCACCCCTCCACTTT
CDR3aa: CASSPRQLSSYNSPLHF

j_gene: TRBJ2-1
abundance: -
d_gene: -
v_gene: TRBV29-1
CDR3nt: TGCAGCGCCCAAAGGGGGGATTACAATGAGCAGTTCTTC
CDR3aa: CSAQRGDYNEQFF

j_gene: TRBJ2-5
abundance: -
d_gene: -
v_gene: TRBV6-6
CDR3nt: TGTGCCAGCGTAGGGCCCAGGGGGTACTTC
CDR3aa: CASVGPRGYF

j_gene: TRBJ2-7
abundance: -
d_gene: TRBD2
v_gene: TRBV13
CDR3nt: TGTGCCAGCAGTCCTGGGGGGGTCCACGAGCAGTACTTC
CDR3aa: CASSPGGVHEQYF

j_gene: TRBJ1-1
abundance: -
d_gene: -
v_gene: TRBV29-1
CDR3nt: TGCAGCGTTGCAGGGGACGTGAACACTGAAGCTTTCTTT
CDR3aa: CSVAGDVNTEAFF

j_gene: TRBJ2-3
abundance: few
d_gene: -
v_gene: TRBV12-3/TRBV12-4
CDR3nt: TGTGCCAGCAGTTTTCAGCCCGATACGCAGTATTTT
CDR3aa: CASSFQPDTQYF

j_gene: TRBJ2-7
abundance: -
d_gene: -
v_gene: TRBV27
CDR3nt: TGTGCCAGCGCTCACCGGGCAGCAGAGACCTACGAGCAGTACTTC
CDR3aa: CASAHRAAETYEQYF

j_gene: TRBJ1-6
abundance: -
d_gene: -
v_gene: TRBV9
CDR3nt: TGTGCCAGCAGCCTTGGGGACGATCAATCCTCCTATAATTCACCCCTCCACTTT
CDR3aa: CASSLGDDQSSYNSPLHF

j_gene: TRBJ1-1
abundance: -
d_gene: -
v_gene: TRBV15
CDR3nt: TGTGCCACCAGCGCGAAGGGGGTTGGCACTGAAGCTTTCTTT
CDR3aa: CATSAKGVGTEAFF

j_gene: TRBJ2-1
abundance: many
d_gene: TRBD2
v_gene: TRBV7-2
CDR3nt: TGTGCCAGCAGCTTAGGCTTAGCGGGGGGGTACTATGAGCAGTTCTTC
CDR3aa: CASSLGLAGGYYEQFF

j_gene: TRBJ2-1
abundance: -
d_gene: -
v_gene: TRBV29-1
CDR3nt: TGCAGCGTTGTTGGTGGGGTGGACTACAATGAGCAGTTCTTC
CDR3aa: CSVVGGVDYNEQFF

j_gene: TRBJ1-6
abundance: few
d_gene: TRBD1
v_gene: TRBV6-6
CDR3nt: TGTGCCAGCAGTTACTCGAGGTTCGGGACTCGGGACAGAGTTAATTCACCCCTCCACTTT
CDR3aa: CASSYSRFGTRDRVNSPLHF

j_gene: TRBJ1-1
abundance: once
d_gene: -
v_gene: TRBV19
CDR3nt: TGTGCCAGTAGTACGAACGGGGCGGGCGACACTGAAGCTTTCTTT
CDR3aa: CASSTNGAGDTEAFF

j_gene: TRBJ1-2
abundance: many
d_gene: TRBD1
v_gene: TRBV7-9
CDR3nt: TGTGCCAGCAGCCGCGAAAGCACAGGGGGCTACCTAGGCTACACCTTC
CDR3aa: CASSRESTGGYLGYTF

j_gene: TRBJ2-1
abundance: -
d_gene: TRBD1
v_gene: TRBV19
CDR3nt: TGTGCCAGTAGTCTGGGACAGGGGGCGACTGAGCAGTTCTTC
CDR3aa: CASSLGQGATEQFF

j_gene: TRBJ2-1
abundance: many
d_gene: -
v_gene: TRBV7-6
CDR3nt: TGTGCCAGCAGCTTGAAGGGGGGGCCGGCTTACAATGAGCAGTTCTTC
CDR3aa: CASSLKGGPAYNEQFF

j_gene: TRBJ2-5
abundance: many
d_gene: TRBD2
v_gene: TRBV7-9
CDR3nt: TGTGCCAGCAGCTCCCGTCCCCAATCTAGCGGGGCGGACCAAGAGACCCAGTACTTC
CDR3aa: CASSSRPQSSGADQETQYF

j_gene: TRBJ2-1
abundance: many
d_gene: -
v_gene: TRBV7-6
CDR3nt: TGTGCCAGCAGCTTAGATATCGAGCTCGATGAGCAGTTCTTC
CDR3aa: CASSLDIELDEQFF

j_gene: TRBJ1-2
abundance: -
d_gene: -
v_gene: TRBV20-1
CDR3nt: TGCAGTGCTAGAGATATTAGACGGGCCCTGAAGGGTGGCTACACCTTC
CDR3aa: CSARDIRRALKGGYTF

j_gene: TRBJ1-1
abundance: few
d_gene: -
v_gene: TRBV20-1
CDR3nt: TGCAGTGCTGTGGACATGCCGAACACTGAAGCTTTCTTT
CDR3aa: CSAVDMPNTEAFF

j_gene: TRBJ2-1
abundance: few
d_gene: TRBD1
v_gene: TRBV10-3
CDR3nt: TGTGCCATCAGGATGGGACAGGGAGACACAAATGAGCAGTTCTTC
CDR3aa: CAIRMGQGDTNEQFF

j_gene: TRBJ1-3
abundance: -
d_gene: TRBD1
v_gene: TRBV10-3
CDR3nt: TGTGCCGGACGAACGGGACAGGGGAAGGCTGGAAACACCATATATTTT
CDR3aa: CAGRTGQGKAGNTIYF

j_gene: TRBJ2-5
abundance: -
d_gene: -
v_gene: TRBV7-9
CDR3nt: TGTGCCAGCAGCCCCGGGACGGGACTCGCCAATGCTCTTGGGACCCAGTACTTC
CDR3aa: CASSPGTGLANALGTQYF

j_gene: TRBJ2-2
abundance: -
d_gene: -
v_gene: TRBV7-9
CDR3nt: TGTGCCAGCAGCTTAAGGCCGCCGACCACCGGGGAGCTGTTTTTT
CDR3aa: CASSLRPPTTGELFF